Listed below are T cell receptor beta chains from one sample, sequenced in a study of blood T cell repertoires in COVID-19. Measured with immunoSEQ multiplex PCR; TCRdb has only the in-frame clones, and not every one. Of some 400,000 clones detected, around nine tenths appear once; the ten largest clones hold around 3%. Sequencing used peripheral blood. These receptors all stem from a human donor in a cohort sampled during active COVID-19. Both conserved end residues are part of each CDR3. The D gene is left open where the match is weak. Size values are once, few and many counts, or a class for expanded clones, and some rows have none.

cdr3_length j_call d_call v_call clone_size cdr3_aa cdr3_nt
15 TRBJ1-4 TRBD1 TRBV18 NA CASSLEQGASGKLFF TGTGCCAGCTCACTTGAACAGGGGGCATCGGGAAAACTGTTTTTT
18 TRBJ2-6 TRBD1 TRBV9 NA CASSVDRGSRSGANVLTF TGTGCCAGCAGCGTAGACAGGGGTAGTCGGTCTGGGGCCAACGTCCTGACTTTC
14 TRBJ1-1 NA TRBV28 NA CASSSMTVNTEAFF TGTGCCAGCAGTTCCATGACAGTGAACACTGAAGCTTTCTTT
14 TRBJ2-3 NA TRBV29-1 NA CSVEGPERSDTQYF TGCAGCGTTGAAGGCCCGGAGCGGTCAGATACGCAGTATTTT
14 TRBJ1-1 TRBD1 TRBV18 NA CASSRGQENTEAFF TGTGCCAGCTCTCGTGGACAGGAGAACACTGAAGCTTTCTTT
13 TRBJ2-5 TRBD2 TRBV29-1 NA CSVAGRGQETQYF TGCAGCGTTGCCGGGAGGGGGCAAGAGACCCAGTACTTC
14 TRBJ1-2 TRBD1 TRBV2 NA CASSDSGGLYGYTF TGTGCCAGCAGTGATTCAGGGGGGCTTTATGGCTACACCTTC
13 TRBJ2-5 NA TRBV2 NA CASREGRVETQYF TGTGCCAGCAGGGAAGGACGGGTGGAGACCCAGTACTTC
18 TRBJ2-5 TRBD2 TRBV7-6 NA CASNAKPWTSRGKETQYF TGTGCCAGCAACGCGAAGCCCTGGACTAGCAGGGGAAAAGAGACCCAGTACTTC
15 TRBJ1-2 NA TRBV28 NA CASSFAGSQVYGYTF TGTGCCAGCAGTTTTGCGGGGTCTCAGGTCTATGGCTACACCTTC
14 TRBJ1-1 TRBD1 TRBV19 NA CASSIRGRATEAFF TGTGCCAGTAGTATCAGGGGGCGGGCTACTGAAGCTTTCTTT
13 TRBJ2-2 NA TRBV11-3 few CASSPRVTGELFF TGTGCCAGCAGCCCCAGGGTTACCGGGGAGCTGTTTTTT
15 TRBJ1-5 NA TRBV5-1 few CASSPSWEANQPQHF TGCGCCAGCAGCCCCTCCTGGGAGGCCAATCAGCCCCAGCATTTT
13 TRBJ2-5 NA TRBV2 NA CASKWGSGETQYF TGTGCCAGCAAGTGGGGATCGGGGGAGACCCAGTACTTC
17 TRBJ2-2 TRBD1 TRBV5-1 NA CASSSLTGGGNTGELFF TGCGCCAGCAGCTCCCTGACAGGGGGCGGGAACACCGGGGAGCTGTTTTTT
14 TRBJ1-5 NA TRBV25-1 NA CASSTGIYNQPQHF TGTGCCAGCAGCACAGGGATATACAATCAGCCCCAGCATTTT
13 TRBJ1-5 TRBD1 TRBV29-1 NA CSVRGTGNQPQHF TGCAGCGTGCGGGGGACAGGTAATCAGCCCCAGCATTTT
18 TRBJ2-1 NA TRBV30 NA CAWSYPPAGPRVGNEQFF TGTGCCTGGAGTTACCCCCCCGCGGGTCCAAGGGTGGGGAATGAGCAGTTCTTC
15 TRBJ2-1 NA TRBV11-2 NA CASSWRTGSYNEQFF TGTGCCAGCAGCTGGAGAACAGGCTCCTACAATGAGCAGTTCTTC
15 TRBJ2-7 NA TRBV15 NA CATSRSAASSYEQYF TGTGCCACCAGCAGATCTGCCGCTAGCAGCTACGAGCAGTACTTC
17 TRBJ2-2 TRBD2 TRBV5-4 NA CASSLDTSGSIDGELFF TGTGCCAGCAGCTTAGATACTAGCGGGAGTATAGACGGGGAGCTGTTTTTT
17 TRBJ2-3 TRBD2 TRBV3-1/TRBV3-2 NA CASSQDMAGDLTDTQYF TGTGCCAGCAGCCAAGATATGGCGGGGGACCTCACAGATACGCAGTATTTT
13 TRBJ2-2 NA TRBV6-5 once CANSSRAGGELFF TGTGCCAACAGTTCCAGGGCTGGCGGGGAGCTGTTTTTT
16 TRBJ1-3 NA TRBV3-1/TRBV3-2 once CASSQRSGFAGNTIYF TGTGCCAGCAGCCAACGTTCAGGTTTTGCAGGAAACACCATATATTTT
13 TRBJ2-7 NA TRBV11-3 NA CASSKGQNYEQYF TGTGCCAGCAGCAAAGGACAGAACTACGAGCAGTACTTC
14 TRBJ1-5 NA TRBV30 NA CAWSVGGGNQPQHF TGTGCCTGGAGTGTAGGGGGTGGCAATCAGCCCCAGCATTTT
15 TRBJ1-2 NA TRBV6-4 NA CASSDVGGTNYGYTF TGTGCCAGCAGTGACGTCGGCGGAACTAACTATGGCTACACCTTC